The source of this T cell receptor beta chain is a study of neurological immune-mediated disorders. Study-level findings and limits: It was HTLV-1-associated myelopathy that showed the most TCR clonal expansion, while multiple sclerosis showed the least, falling below healthy controls.

With 10-nucleotide random UMIs, 5'RACE was used to make the cDNA. MiXCR was run by TCRdb on the 5' RACE reads, yielding one entry per CDR3 protein. There are about 95,000 distinct CDR3 sequences in the sample; around 3.3% occur only once, and 5% to 6.5% lies in the top ten. This clonotype was detected ten times or more. Antigen specificity is unknown. The sequencing input was PBMCs. The clonotype originates from a woman aged 18-35 years with multiple sclerosis.

DNA for the CDR3: TGTGCCAGCAGCTCGAGCCGCGGAAAGCAGACCCAGTACTTC. It yields the protein CASSSSRGKQTQYF. V is TRBV7-8 and J is TRBJ2-5; the D is unclear. The V end was cut by 4 bases, the J end by 6 bases, with 15 bases between. CDR1 is SGHVS and CDR2 is FQNEAQ in the germline V gene. This CDR3 has 14 amino acids.